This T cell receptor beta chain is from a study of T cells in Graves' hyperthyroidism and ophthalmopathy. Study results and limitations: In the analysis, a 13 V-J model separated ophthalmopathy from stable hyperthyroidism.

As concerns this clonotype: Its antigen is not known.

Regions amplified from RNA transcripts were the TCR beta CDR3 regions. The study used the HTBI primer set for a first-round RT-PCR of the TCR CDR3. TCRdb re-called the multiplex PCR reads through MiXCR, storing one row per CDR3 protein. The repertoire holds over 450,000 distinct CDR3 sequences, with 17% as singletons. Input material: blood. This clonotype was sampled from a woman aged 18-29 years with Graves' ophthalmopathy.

The CDR3 sequence: CSVERQGGISTDTQYF. The CDR3 nucleotides are TGCAGCGTTGAGAGGCAGGGAGGTATTAGCACAGATACGCAGTATTTT. The chain is built from TRBV29-1 and TRBJ2-3, with TRBD2 as a possible D gene (6 bases). The germline CDR1 and CDR2 sequences are SQVTM and ANQGSEA. Trimming left V 3 bases short and J 0 bases short, with 16 bases between. The CDR3 covers 16 residues.